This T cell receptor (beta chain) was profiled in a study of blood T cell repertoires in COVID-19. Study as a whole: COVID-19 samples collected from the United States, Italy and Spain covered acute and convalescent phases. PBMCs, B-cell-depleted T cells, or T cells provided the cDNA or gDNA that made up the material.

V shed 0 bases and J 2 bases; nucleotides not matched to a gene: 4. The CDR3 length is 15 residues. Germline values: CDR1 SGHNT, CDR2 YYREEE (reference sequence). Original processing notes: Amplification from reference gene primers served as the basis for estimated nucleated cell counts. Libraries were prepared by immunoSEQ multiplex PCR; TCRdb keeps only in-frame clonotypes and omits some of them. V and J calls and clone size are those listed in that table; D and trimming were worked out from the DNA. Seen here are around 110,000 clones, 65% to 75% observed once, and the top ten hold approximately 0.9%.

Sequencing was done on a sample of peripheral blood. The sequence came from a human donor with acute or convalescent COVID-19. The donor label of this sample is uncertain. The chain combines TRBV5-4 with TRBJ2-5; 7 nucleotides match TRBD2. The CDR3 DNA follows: TGTGCCAGCAGCTTGGCACGGGGGGTTCAAGAGACCCAGTACTTC. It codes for CASSLARGVQETQYF.